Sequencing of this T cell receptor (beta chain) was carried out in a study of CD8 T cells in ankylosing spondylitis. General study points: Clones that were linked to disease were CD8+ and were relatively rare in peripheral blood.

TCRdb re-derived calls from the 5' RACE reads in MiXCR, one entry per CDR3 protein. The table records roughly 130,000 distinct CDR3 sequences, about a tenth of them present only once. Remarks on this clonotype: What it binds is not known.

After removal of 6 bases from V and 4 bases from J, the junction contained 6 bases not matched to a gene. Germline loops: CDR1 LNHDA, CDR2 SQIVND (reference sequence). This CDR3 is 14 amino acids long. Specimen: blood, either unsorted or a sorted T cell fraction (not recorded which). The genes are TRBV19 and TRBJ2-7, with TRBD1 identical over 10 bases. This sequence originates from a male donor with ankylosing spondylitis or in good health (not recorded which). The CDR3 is CASSGTGDLYEQYF. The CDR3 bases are TGTGCCAGTAGCGGGACAGGGGATTTGTACGAGCAGTACTTC.